This entry lists 19 T cell receptor beta chains sequenced from one sample in a study of cytomegalovirus exposure and HLA in healthy donors (dated by TCRdb to 2015 to 2018). Receptor libraries were prepared by the immunoSEQ multiplex PCR assay. For the multiplex PCR, a mixture combining 60 forward primers for TCR Vbeta segments and 13 reverse primers for TCR Jbeta segments was used. Here the immuneACCESS table is served through TCRdb, limited to in-frame sequences with V and J called. Missing clones are a known gap in these copies; in checked studies unresolved V genes cover under half, and the rest lacks a known reason. This sample holds approximately 86,000 clones; less than 85% were observed only once. The ten biggest clones cover around 7.4% of the sample. Specimen: PBMCs. The receptors were sampled from a middle-aged man in good health and CMV-seropositive.

The chain carries TRBV5-6 and TRBJ1-1, with a possible D match to TRBD1 (5 bases). The CDR3 extends over 12 amino acids. Germline-derived CDR1 and CDR2 are SGHDT and YYEEEE. V was cut by 0 bases and J by 11 bases, with 11 bases left in between. The CDR3 is CASSLALDTAFF. The CDR3, as DNA: TGTGCCAGCAGCTTGGCGCTGGACACGGCTTTCTTT.

The rearrangement uses TRBV28 and TRBJ1-4, with TRBD1 matching 9 bases. The CDR3 extends over 15 amino acids. The ends lost 5 bases at V and 8 bases at J; junction bases unmatched: 9. Germline assignment: CDR1 MDHEN and CDR2 SYDVKM. This chain's CDR3 is CASSPPGQGREKLFF. CDR3 nucleotide sequence: TGTGCCAGCAGTCCCCCTGGACAGGGGAGGGAAAAACTGTTTTTT.

The rearrangement links TRBV4-1 to TRBJ2-7, with D possibly matching TRBD1 (6 bases). Trimming pared 3 bases from V and 2 bases from J, leaving 11 bases between. The CDR3 runs 14 residues. Germline CDR1 reads MGHRA; CDR2 reads YSYEKL. CDR3 loop: CASSHTDRTYEQYF. For the CDR3, the DNA is TGCGCCAGCAGCCATACAGACAGGACCTACGAGCAGTACTTC.

This rearrangement joins TRBV9 to TRBJ2-2; D unresolved. CDR1 is SGDLS and CDR2 is YYNGEE in the germline V gene. CDR3 size: 13 residues. V lost 2 bases and J lost 5, with 7 bases in between. The CDR3 sequence is CASSVGGTGELFF. The CDR3 bases are TGTGCCAGCAGCGTTGGCGGAACCGGGGAGCTGTTTTTT.

The chain employs TRBV12-5 and TRBJ2-1, with a tentative D call TRBD1 (6 bases). Germline-derived CDR1 and CDR2 are LGHNT and FRNRAP. V shed 6 bases and J shed 6 bases, with 15 bases lying between them. CDR3 size: 14 residues. The CDR3 nucleotides are TGTGCTAGTGGCCCCGGGACACCTGTCAATGAGCAGTTCTTC. This encodes CASGPGTPVNEQFF.

The chain combines TRBV11-2 with TRBJ2-5; possibly TRBD1 for D (6 bases). Trimming took off 5 bases at V and 5 bases at J, with 9 bases between the two ends. CDR3 length: 12 residues. CDR1 and CDR2 from the germline V gene are SGHAT and FQNNGV. The CDR3 sequence: CASSGGRETQYF. The CDR3 DNA sequence: TGTGCCAGCAGCGGGGGCCGGGAGACCCAGTACTTC.

This rearrangement joins TRBV2 to TRBJ1-1; D call uncertain. Germline V gives CDR1 SNHLY, CDR2 FYNNEI. Trimming stripped 4 bases from V and 1 base from J, with 13 bases between. This CDR3 is built from 15 residues. The CDR3 region has the DNA TGTGCCAGCAGTGTAAATGGTCTGGCGAACACTGAAGCTTTCTTT. Its translation: CASSVNGLANTEAFF.

The chain employs TRBV7-3 and TRBJ2-1; 10 nucleotides line up with TRBD2. Trimming took 2 bases from V and 9 from J; bases not matched to a gene: 7. Germline-derived CDR1 and CDR2 are SGHTA and FQGTGA. The CDR3 has 15 amino acids. CDR3 residues: CASSLGTSVYGEQFF. The CDR3 coding sequence is TGTGCCAGCAGCTTAGGGACTAGCGTTTATGGTGAGCAGTTCTTC.

This clone is a singleton in its sample. This rearrangement joins TRBV5-4 to TRBJ2-7, with D possibly TRBD2 on 5 matching bases. Germline CDR1 and CDR2: SGHNT and YYREEE (reference sequence). This CDR3 comprises 12 residues. Between the trimmed V and J ends, which lost 2 bases and 7 bases, there was a span of 10 bases. The CDR3 DNA reads as TGTGCCAGCAGCTTTGGAGGTCGGGAGCAGTACTTC. This encodes CASSFGGREQYF.

V and J are TRBV2 and TRBJ2-5; possibly TRBD2 for D (5 bases). The CDR3 contains 14 residues. V was cut by 7 bases and J by 5 bases, with 17 bases left in between. In germline, CDR1 is SNHLY, CDR2 FYNNEI. The chain's CDR3 is CASKSGSVRETQYF. As DNA, the CDR3 is TGTGCCAGCAAGTCGGGGTCGGTTCGGGAGACCCAGTACTTC.

The chain employs TRBV21-1 and TRBJ2-1; TRBD2, as called in the table, went unchecked against the DNA. TRBV21-1 has pseudogene status. CDR3 size: 16 residues. CDR3 coding DNA: TGTGCCAGCAGCAAGTCTGGACTAGCGGGAGGCAATGAGCAGTTCTTC. Amino acids: CASSKSGLAGGNEQFF.

The V gene is TRBV27, the J gene TRBJ2-2; maybe TRBD2 (7 bases). Germline lookup yields CDR1 MNHEY and CDR2 SMNVEV (reference sequence). There are 13 residues in the CDR3. V lost 9 bases and J 7 bases, leaving 15 bases between the germline ends. CDR3 protein: CASDPGGGGELFF. The CDR3 nucleotides read TGTGCCAGTGACCCGGGGGGCGGCGGGGAGCTGTTTTTT.

The J gene is TRBJ2-3, the V gene TRBV19, with 8 bases identical to TRBD1. The CDR3 is made up of 14 amino acids. With V trimmed by 6 bases and J by 5 bases, 7 bases remained unmatched. The germline CDR1 and CDR2 sequences are LNHDA and SQIVND (reference sequence). The CDR3 bases are TGTGCCAGTAGCCTAGGGACAGGTGGAGATACGCAGTATTTT. This sequence encodes CASSLGTGGDTQYF.

The chain has TRBV18 and TRBJ2-1, with TRBD2 matching 9 bases. From germline, CDR1 is KGHSH and CDR2 LQKENI. CDR3 length: 16 residues. V trimming: 3 bases; J trimming: 7 bases; junction bases outside the gene matches: 10. CDR3 protein: CASSPNSGSFRNEQFF. DNA of the CDR3: TGTGCCAGCTCACCCAATAGCGGGAGCTTTAGGAATGAGCAGTTCTTC.

This clone was counted a few times. The chain employs TRBV5-4 and TRBJ2-7; 12 bases line up with TRBD2. Germline-derived CDR1 and CDR2 are SGHNT and YYREEE (reference sequence). The CDR3 sequence is 14 residues long. J lost 7 bases, V lost 4 bases, and 6 bases had no gene match. The CDR3 region is CASSPRLAGEEQYF. In DNA form, the CDR3 reads TGTGCCAGCAGCCCTCGACTAGCGGGAGAAGAGCAGTACTTC.

The rearrangement joins TRBV27 to TRBJ2-1; 10 positions agree with TRBD1. The length of the CDR3 is 16 residues. The V gene end was trimmed by 2 bases and the J gene end by 2 bases; junction bases not matched to a gene: 3. Germline CDR1 is MNHEY and CDR2 is SMNVEV (reference sequence). CDR3 sequence: CASSLLGQGAYNEQFF. The CDR3 nucleotides are TGTGCCAGCAGTTTACTTGGACAGGGGGCCTACAATGAGCAGTTCTTC.

The V call is TRBV6-5, the J call TRBJ2-2; D may be TRBD2 (6 bases). V gave up 7 bases and J gave up 1 base, with 13 bases separating them. Germline-derived CDR1 and CDR2 are MNHEY and SVGAGI. This CDR3 is built from 15 residues. In DNA, the CDR3 is TGTGCCAGCAAATTGAATAGCGGGAACACCGGGGAGCTGTTTTTT. It specifies CASKLNSGNTGELFF.

Notes on this clone: A junction boundary mismatches the germline segment, possibly from a read error. This chain joins TRBV6-1 and TRBJ2-2, with a possible D match to TRBD2 (5 bases). The CDR3 is 13 residues long. Germline CDR1 MNHNS, CDR2 SASEGT. The CDR3 here is CASDTINTGELLF. For the CDR3, the DNA is TGTGCCAGCGATACGATCAACACCGGGGAGCTGCTTTTT.

A remark on this clone: A junction boundary mismatches the germline segment, possibly from a read error. The chain carries TRBV7-9 and TRBJ2-1, with 9 bases aligning to TRBD2. This CDR3 spans 16 amino acids. Per germline, CDR1 SEHNR and CDR2 FQNEAQ (reference sequence). CDR3 sequence reads: CSSSLTSGYSNNEQFF. The CDR3 DNA follows: TGTTCCAGCAGCTTAACTAGCGGGTACTCTAACAATGAGCAGTTCTTC.